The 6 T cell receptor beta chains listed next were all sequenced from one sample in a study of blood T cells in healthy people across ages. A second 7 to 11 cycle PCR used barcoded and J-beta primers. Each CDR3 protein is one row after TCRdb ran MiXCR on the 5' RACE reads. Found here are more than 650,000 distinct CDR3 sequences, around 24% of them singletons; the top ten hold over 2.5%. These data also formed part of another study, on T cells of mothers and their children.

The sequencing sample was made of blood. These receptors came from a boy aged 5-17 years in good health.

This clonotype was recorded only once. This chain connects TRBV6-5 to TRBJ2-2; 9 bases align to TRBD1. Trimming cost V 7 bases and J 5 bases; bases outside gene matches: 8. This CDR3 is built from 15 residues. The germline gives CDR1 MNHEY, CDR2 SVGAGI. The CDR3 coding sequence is TGTGCCAGCACCCCCGGACAGGGGAGGACCGGGGAGCTGTTTTTT. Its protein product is CASTPGQGRTGELFF.

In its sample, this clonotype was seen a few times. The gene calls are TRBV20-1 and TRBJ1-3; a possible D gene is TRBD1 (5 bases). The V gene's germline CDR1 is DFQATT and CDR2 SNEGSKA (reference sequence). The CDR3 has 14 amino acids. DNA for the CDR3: TGCAGCGCAAGGGACGGAGACTCTGGAAACACCATATATTTT. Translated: CSARDGDSGNTIYF.

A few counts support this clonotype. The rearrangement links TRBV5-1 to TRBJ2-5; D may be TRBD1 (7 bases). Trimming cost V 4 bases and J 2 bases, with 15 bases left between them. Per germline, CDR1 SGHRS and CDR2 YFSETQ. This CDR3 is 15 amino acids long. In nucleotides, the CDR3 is TGCGCCAGCAGCCACAGGGGAGGAGAACAAGAGACCCAGTACTTC. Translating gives CASSHRGGEQETQYF.

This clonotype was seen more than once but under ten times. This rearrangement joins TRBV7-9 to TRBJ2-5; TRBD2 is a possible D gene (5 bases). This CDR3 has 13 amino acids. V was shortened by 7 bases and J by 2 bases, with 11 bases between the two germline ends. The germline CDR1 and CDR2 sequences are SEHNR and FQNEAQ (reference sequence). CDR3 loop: CASKRERQETQYF. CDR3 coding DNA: TGTGCCAGCAAGAGGGAGCGACAAGAGACCCAGTACTTC.

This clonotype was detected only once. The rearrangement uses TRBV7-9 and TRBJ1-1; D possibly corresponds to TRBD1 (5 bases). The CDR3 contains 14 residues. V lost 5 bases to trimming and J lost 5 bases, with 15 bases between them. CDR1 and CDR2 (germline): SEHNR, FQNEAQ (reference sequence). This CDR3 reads CASSLAGALTEAFF. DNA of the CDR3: TGTGCCAGCAGCCTTGCCGGGGCACTTACTGAAGCTTTCTTT.

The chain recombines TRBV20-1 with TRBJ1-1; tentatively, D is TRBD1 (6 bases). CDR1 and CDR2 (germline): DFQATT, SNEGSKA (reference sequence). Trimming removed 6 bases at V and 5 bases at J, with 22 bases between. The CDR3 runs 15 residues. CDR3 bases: TGCAGTGCCGCCGACCGACTCGGGCAGGGGACTGAAGCTTTCTTT. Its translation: CSAADRLGQGTEAFF.